This T cell receptor beta chain stems from a study of blood T cell repertoires in COVID-19. About the research overall: Sites in the United States, Italy and Spain provided acute and convalescent COVID-19 samples. PBMCs, B-cell-depleted T cells, or T cells were the source of the cDNA or gDNA that made up the material.

Seattle researchers signed up patients amid active infection and tracked them longitudinally. CDR3 length: 13 residues. V trimming: 7 bases; J trimming: 5 bases; junction bases outside the gene matches: 6. CDR1 is MNHEY and CDR2 is SMNVEV in the germline V gene (reference sequence). Original processing notes: By means of reference gene primer amplification, nucleated cell counts were estimated. Using immunoSEQ multiplex PCR, the repertoire was profiled, and TCRdb retains in-frame clones only, with some absent. That table supplies the V and J calls and clone size; D and trimming were determined from the DNA. The table has about 68,000 clones, more than 85% seen once.

The specimen sequenced was peripheral blood. This TCR was sampled from a man aged 35 to 55 with COVID-19, enrolled during active disease. The genes are TRBV27 and TRBJ1-1; 8 bases fit TRBD1. CDR3 nucleotide sequence: TGTGCCAGCAAACAGGGGGTTGGTACTGAAGCTTTCTTT. This translates into CASKQGVGTEAFF.